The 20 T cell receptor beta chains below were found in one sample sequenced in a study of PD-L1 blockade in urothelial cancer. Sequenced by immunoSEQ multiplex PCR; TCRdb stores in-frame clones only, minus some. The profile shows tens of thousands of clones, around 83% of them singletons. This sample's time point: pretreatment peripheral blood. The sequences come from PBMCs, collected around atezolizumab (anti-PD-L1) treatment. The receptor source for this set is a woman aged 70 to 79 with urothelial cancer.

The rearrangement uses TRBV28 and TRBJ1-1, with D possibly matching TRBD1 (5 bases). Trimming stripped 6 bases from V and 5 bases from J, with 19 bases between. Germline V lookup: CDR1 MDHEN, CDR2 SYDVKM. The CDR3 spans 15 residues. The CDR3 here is CASSWPSAGGTEAFF. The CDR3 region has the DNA TGTGCCAGCAGCTGGCCCAGCGCGGGGGGGACTGAAGCTTTCTTT.

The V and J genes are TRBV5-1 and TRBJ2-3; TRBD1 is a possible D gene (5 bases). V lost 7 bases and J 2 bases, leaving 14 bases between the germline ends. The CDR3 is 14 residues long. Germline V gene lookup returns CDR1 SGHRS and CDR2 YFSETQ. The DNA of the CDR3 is TGCGCCAGCGGTAGGGGCCTACTCACAGATACGCAGTATTTT. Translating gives CASGRGLLTDTQYF.

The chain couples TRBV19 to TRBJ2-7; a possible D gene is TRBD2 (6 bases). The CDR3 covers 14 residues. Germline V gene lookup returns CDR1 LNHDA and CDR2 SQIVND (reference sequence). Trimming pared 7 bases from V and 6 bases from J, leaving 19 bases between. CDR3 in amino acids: CASTQWPGVTEQYF. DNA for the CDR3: TGTGCCAGTACCCAATGGCCGGGGGTCACCGAGCAGTACTTC. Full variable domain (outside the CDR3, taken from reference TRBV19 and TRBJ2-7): DGGITQSPKYLFRKEGQNVTLSCEQNLNHDAMYWYRQDPGQGLRLIYYSQIVNDFQKGDIAEGYSVSREKKESFPLTVTSAQKNPTAFYLCASTQWPGVTEQYFGPGTRLTVT.

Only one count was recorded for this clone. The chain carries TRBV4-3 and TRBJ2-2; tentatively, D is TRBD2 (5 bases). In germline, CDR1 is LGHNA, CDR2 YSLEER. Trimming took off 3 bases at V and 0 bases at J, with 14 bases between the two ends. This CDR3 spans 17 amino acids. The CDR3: CASSQRSPGTNTGELFF. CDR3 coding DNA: TGCGCCAGCAGCCAGCGGTCGCCGGGGACGAACACCGGGGAGCTGTTTTTT.

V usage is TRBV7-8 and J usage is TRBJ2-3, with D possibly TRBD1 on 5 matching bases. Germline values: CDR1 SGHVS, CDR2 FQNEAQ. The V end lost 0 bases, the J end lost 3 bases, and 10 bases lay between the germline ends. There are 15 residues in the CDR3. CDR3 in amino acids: CASSLARTTTDTQYF. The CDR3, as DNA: TGTGCCAGCAGCTTAGCGCGGACAACTACAGATACGCAGTATTTT.

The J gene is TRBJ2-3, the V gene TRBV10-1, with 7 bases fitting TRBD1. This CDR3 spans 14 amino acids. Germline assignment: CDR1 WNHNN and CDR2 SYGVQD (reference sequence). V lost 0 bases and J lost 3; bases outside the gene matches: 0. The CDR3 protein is CASSESTGTDTQYF. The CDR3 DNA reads TGCGCCAGCAGTGAGTCGACAGGGACAGATACGCAGTATTTT.

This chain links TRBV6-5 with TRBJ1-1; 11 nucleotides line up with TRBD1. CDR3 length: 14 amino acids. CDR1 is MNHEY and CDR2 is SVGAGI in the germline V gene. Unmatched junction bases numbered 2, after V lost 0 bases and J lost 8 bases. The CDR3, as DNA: TGTGCCAGCAGTTACTCAAGGGACAGGGGGGAAGCTTTCTTT. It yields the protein CASSYSRDRGEAFF.

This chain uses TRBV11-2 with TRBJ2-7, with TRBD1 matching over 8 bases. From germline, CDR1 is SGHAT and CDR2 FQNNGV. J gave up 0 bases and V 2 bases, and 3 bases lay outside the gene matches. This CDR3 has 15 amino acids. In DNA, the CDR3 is TGTGCCAGCAGCTTATACAGGGGGTTCTCCTACGAGCAGTACTTC. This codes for CASSLYRGFSYEQYF.

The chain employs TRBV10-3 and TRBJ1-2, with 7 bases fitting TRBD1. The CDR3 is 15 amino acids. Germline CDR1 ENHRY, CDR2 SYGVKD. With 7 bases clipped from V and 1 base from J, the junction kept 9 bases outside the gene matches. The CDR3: CAIKEGAGLNYGYTF. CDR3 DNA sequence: TGTGCCATCAAGGAGGGGGCAGGACTTAACTATGGCTACACCTTC.

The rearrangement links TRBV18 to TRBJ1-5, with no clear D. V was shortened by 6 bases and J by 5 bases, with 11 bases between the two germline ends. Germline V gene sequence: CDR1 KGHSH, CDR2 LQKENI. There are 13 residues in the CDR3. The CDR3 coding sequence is TGTGCCAGCTCTTCCGGGGAAGATCAGCCCCAGCATTTT. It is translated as CASSSGEDQPQHF.

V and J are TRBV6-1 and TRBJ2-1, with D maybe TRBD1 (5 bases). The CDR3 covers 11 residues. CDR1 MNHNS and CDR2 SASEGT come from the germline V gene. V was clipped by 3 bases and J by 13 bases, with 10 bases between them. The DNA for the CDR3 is TGTGCCAGCAGTGAGCCAGGGCCACAGTTCTTC. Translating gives CASSEPGPQFF.

CDR3 amino acids: CASSQGSSGTGAQYPSYEQYF. In DNA, the CDR3 is TGCGCCAGCAGCCAAGGCTCCTCCGGGACAGGGGCCCAATATCCCTCCTACGAGCAGTACTTC. The genes are TRBV4-3 and TRBJ2-7; 10 bases are shared with TRBD1. The J segment lost 0 bases and the V segment lost 1 base, leaving 18 bases of the junction unmatched. CDR1 LGHNA and CDR2 YSLEER come from the germline V gene. The CDR3 runs to 21 residues.

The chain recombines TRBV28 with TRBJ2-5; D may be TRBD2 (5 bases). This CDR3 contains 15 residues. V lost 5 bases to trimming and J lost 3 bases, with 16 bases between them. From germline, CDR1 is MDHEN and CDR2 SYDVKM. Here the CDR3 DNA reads TGTGCCAGCAGTCCCCCCTCGCCGGGGAAAGAGACCCAGTACTTC. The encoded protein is CASSPPSPGKETQYF. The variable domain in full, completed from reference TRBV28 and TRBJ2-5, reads DVKVTQSSRYLVKRTGEKVFLECVQDMDHENMFWYRQDPGLGLRLIYFSYDVKMKEKGDIPEGYSVSREKKERFSLILESASTNQTSMYLCASSPPSPGKETQYFGPGTRLLVL.

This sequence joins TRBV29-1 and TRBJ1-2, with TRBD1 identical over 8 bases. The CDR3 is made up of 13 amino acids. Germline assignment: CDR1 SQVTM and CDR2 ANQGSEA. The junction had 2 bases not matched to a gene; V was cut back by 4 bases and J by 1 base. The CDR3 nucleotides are TGCAGCGTTGGGACAGGGCTTAACTATGGCTACACCTTC. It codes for CSVGTGLNYGYTF.

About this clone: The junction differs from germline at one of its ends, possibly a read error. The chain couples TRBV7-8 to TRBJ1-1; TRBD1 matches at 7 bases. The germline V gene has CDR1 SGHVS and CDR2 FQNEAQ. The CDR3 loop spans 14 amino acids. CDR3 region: CASSPAFGTGEVFF. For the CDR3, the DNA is TGTGCCAGCAGCCCAGCATTTGGCACAGGGGAAGTTTTCTTT. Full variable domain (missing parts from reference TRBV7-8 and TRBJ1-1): GAGVSQSPRYKVAKRGQDVALRCDPISGHVSLFWYQQALGQGPEFLTYFQNEAQLDKSGLPSDRFFAERPEGSVSTLKIQRTQQEDSAVYLCASSPAFGTGEVFFGQGTRLTVV.

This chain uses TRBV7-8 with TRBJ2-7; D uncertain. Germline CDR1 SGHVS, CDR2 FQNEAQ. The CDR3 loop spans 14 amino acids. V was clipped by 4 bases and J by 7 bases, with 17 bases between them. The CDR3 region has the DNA TGTGCCAGCAGCTACGCCTATGATCGTAGTGAGCAGTACTTC. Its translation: CASSYAYDRSEQYF.

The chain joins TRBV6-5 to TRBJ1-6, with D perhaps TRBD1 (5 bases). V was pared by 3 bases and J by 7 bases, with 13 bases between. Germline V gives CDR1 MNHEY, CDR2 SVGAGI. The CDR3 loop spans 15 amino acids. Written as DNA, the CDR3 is TGTGCCAGCAGTTATGGGGGGGTGAAGAATTCACCCCTCCACTTT. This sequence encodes CASSYGGVKNSPLHF.

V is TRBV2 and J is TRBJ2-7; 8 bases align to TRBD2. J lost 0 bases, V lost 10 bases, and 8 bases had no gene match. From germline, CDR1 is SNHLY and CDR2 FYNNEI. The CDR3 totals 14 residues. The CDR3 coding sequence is TGTGCCATCAGAGCGGGGGAAAGCTCCTACGAGCAGTACTTC. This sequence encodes CAIRAGESSYEQYF.

The CDR3 sequence is CASRHRPFLNRTEAFF. The CDR3 coding sequence is TGTGCCAGCAGGCACAGGCCTTTCCTAAACCGGACTGAAGCTTTCTTT. This sequence joins TRBV2 and TRBJ1-1, with D possibly TRBD1 on 5 matching bases. The CDR3 totals 16 residues. Germline V lookup: CDR1 SNHLY, CDR2 FYNNEI. Trimming shortened V by 6 bases and J by 5 bases, and 22 bases separated the two germline ends.

The CDR3 is CAWSSQRYEQYF. As DNA, the CDR3 is TGTGCCTGGAGTTCACAGCGGTACGAGCAGTACTTC. The chain joins TRBV30 to TRBJ2-7; maybe TRBD2 (5 bases). CDR3 length: 12 residues. CDR1 GTSNPN and CDR2 SVGIG come from the germline V gene (reference sequence). With 2 bases removed from V and 4 bases from J, the gap between germline ends came to 9 bases.